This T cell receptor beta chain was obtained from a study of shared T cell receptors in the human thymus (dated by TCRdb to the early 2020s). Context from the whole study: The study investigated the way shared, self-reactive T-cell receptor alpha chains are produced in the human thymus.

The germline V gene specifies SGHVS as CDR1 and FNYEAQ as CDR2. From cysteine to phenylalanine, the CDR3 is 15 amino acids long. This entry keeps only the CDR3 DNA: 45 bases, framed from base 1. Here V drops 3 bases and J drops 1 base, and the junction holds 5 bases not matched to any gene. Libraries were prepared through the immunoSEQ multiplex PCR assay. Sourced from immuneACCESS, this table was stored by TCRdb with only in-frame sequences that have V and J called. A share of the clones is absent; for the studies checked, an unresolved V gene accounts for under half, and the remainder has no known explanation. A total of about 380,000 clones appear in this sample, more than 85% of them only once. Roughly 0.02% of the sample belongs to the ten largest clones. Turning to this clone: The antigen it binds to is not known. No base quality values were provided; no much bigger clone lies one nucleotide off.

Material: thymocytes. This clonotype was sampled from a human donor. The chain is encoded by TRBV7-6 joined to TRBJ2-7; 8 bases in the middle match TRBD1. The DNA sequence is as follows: TGTGCCAGCAGCTTGAGGACAGGGAAATCCTACGAGCAGTACTTC. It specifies CASSLRTGKSYEQYF.